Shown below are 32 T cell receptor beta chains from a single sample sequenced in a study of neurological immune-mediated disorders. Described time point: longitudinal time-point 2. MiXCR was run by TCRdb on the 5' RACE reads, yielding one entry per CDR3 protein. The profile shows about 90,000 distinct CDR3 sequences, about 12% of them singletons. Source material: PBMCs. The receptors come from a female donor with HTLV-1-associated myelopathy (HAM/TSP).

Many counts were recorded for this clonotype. The CDR3 DNA is TGCAGTGCTAGGGGCGGCGGGACAGGGGGCTACGAGCAGTACTTC. Translated: CSARGGGTGGYEQYF. This chain joins TRBV20-1 and TRBJ2-7; 11 nucleotides match TRBD1. V gave up 3 bases and J gave up 3 bases; unmatched junction bases: 7. Germline lookup yields CDR1 DFQATT and CDR2 SNEGSKA (reference sequence). This CDR3 region has 15 residues.

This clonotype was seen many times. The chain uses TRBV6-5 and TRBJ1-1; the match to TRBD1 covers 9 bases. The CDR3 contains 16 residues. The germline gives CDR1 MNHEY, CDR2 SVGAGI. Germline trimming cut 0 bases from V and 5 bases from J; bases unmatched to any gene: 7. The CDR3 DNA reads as TGTGCCAGCAGTTACTCGTCGGGACAGGGTCGAACTGAAGCTTTCTTT. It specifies CASSYSSGQGRTEAFF.

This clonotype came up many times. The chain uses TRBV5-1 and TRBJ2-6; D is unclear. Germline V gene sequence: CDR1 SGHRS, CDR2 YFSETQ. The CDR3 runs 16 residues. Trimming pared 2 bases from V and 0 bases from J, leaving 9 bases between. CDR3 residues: CASSLMGNSGANVLTF. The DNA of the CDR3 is TGCGCCAGCAGCTTAATGGGGAACTCTGGGGCCAACGTCCTGACTTTC.

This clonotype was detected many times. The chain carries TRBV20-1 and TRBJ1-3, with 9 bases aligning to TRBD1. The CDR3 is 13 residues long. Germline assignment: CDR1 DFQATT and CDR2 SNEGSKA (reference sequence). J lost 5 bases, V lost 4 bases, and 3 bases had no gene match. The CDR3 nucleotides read TGCAGTGCTATACAGGGGGCGAGAAACACCATATATTTT. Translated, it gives CSAIQGARNTIYF.

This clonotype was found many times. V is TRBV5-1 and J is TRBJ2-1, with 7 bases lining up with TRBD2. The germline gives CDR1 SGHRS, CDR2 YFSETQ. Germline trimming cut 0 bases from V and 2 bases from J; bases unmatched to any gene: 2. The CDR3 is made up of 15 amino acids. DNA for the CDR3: TGCGCCAGCAGCTTGGCAGCGGGGACCTACAATGAGCAGTTCTTC. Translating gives CASSLAAGTYNEQFF.

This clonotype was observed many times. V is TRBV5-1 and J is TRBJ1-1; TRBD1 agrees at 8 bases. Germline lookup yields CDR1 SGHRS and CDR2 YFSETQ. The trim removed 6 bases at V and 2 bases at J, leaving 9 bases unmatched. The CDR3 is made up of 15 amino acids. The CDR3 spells CASIAGDRFNTEAFF. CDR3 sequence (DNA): TGCGCCAGCATCGCCGGGGACAGGTTTAACACTGAAGCTTTCTTT.

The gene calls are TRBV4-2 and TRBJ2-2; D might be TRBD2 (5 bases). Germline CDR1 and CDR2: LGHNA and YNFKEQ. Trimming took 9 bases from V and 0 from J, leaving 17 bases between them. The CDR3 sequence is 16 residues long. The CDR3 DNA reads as TGTGCCAGTACAAGAGGGCGGTGGTCGAACACCGGGGAGCTGTTTTTT. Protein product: CASTRGRWSNTGELFF.

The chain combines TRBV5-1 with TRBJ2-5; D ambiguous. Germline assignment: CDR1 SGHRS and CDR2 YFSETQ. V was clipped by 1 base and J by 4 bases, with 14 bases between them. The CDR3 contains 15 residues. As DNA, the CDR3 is TGCGCCAGCAGCTTGACCCCGCGGTCTGGAGAGACCCAGTACTTC. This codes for CASSLTPRSGETQYF. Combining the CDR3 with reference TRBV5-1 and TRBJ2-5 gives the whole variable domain KAGVTQTPRYLIKTRGQQVTLSCSPISGHRSVSWYQQTPGQGLQFLFEYFSETQRNKGNFPGRFSGRQFSNSRSEMNVSTLELGDSALYLCASSLTPRSGETQYFGPGTRLLVL.

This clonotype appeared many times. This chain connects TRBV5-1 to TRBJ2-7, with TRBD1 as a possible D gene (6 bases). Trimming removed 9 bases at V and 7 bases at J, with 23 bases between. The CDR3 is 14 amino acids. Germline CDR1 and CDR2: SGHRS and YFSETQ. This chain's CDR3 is CATSGGDPSEEQYF. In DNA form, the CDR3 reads TGCGCCACCAGTGGGGGCGATCCTTCGGAAGAGCAGTACTTC.

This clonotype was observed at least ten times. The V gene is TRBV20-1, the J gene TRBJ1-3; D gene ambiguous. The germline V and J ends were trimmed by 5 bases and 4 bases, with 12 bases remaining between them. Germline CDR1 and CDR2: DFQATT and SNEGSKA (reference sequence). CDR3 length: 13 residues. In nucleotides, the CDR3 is TGCAGTGCTCTCTCCCGTTCGGGAAACACCATATATTTT. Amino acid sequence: CSALSRSGNTIYF.

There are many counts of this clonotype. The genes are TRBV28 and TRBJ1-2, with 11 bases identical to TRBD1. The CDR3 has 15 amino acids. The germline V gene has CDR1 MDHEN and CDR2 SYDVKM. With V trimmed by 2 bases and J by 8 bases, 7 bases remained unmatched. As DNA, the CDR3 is TGTGCCAGCAGTTTAATCGGGACAGGGGGATACGGCTACACCTTC. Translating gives CASSLIGTGGYGYTF.

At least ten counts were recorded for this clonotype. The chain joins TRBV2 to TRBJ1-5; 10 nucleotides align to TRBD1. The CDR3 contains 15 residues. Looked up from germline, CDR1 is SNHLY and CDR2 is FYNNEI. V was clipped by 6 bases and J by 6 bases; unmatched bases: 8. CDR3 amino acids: CASSMTGGKGQPQHF. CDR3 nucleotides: TGTGCCAGCAGCATGACAGGGGGCAAAGGTCAGCCCCAGCATTTT.

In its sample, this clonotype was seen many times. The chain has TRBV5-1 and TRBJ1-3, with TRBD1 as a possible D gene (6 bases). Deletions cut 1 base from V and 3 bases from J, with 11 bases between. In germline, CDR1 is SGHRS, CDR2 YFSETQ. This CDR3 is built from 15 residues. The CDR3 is CASSLSGAFGNTIYF. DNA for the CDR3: TGCGCCAGCAGCTTGTCGGGGGCCTTTGGAAACACCATATATTTT. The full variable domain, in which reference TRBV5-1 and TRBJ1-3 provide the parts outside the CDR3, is KAGVTQTPRYLIKTRGQQVTLSCSPISGHRSVSWYQQTPGQGLQFLFEYFSETQRNKGNFPGRFSGRQFSNSRSEMNVSTLELGDSALYLCASSLSGAFGNTIYFGEGSWLTVV.

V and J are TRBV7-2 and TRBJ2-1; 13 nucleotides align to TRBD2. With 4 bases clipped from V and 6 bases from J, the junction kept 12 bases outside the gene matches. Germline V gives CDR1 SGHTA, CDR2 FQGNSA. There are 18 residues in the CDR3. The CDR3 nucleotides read TGTGCCAGCAGCTCCAGACTAGCGGGGGGCCAGAGGGCCAATGAGCAGTTCTTC. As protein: CASSSRLAGGQRANEQFF.

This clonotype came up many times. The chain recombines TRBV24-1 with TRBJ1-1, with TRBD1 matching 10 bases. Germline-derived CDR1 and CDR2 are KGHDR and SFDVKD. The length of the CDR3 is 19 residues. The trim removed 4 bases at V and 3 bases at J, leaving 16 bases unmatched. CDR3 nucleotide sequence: TGTGCCACCAGTGACTCGAGGGGGACAGGGGATTCATCGGACACTGAAGCTTTCTTT. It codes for CATSDSRGTGDSSDTEAFF.

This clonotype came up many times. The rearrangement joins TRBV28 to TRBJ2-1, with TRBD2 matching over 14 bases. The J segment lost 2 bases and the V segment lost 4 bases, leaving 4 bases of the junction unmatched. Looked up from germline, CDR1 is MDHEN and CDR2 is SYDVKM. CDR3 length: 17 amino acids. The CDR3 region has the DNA TGTGCCAGCAGTTATGGGACTAGCGGGGGTCCCTACAATGAGCAGTTCTTC. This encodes CASSYGTSGGPYNEQFF.

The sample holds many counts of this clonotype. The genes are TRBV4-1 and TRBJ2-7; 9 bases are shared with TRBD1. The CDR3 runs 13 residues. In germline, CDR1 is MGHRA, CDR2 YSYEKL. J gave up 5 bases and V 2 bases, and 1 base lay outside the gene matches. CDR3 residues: CASSQTGGDEQYF. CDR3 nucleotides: TGCGCCAGCAGCCAAACAGGGGGCGACGAGCAGTACTTC.

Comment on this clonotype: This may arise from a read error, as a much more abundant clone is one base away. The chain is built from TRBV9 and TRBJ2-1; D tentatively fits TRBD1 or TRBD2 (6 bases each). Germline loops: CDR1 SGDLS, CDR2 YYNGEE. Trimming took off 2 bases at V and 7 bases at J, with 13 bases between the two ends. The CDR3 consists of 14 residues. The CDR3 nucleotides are TGTGCCAGCAGCGTGGGACTGGGGGCAAATGAGCAGTTCTTC. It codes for CASSVGLGANEQFF. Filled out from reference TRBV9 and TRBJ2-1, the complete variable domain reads DSGVTQTPKHLITATGQRVTLRCSPRSGDLSVYWYQQSLDQGLQFLIQYYNGEERAKGNILERFSAQQFPDLHSELNLSSLELGDSALYFCASSVGLGANEQFFGPGTRLTVL.

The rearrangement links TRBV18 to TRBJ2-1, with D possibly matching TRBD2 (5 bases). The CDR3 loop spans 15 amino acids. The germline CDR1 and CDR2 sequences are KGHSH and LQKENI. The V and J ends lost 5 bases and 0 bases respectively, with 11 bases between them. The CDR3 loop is CASSSGMSSYNEQFF. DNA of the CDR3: TGTGCCAGCTCATCGGGGATGAGCTCCTACAATGAGCAGTTCTTC.

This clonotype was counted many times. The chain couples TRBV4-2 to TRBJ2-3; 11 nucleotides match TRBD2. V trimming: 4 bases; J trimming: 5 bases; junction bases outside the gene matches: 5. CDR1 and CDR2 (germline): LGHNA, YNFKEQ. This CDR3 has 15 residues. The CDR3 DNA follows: TGTGCCAGCAGCCGCGGGACTAGCGGTGGAGATACGCAGTATTTT. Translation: CASSRGTSGGDTQYF.

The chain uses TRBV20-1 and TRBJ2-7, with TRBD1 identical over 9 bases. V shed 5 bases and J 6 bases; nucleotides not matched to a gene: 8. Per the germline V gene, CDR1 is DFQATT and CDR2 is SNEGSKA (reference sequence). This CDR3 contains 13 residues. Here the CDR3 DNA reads TGCAGTGCTTTCACCGGGACAGGGATCGAGCAGTACTTC. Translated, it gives CSAFTGTGIEQYF.

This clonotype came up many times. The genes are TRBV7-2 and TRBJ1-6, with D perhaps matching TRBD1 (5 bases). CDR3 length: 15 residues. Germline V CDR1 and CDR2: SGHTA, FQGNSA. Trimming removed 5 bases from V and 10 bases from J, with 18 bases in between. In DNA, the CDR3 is TGTGCCAGCAGCCCTACGTCGGGACCGTACTCACCCCTCCACTTT. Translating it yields CASSPTSGPYSPLHF.

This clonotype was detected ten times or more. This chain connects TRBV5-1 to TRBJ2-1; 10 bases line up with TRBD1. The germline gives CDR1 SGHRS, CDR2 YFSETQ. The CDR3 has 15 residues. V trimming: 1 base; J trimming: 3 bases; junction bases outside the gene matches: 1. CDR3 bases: TGCGCCAGCAGCTTGCGGGACAGGGGCTACAATGAGCAGTTCTTC. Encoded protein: CASSLRDRGYNEQFF.

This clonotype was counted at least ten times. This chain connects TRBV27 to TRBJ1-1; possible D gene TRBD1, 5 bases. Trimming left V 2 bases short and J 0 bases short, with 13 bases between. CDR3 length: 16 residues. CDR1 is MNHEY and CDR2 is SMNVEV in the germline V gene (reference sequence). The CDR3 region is CASSLIGAKMNTEAFF. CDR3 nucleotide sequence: TGTGCCAGCAGTTTAATAGGGGCTAAAATGAACACTGAAGCTTTCTTT.

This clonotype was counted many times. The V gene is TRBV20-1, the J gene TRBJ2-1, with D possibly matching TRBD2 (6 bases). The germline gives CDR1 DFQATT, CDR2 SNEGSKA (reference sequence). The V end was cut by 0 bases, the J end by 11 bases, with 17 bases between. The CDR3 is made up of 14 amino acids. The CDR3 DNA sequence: TGCAGTGCTAGAGATCCCCGTGGCGGGGACCAGCAGTTCTTC. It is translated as CSARDPRGGDQQFF.

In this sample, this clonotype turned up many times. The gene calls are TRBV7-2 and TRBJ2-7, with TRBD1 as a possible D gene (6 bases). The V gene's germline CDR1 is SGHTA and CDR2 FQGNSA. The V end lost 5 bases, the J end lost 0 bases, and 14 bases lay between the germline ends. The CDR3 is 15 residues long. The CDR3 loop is CASSPGQPSSYEQYF. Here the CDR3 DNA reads TGTGCCAGCAGCCCTGGACAGCCGAGCTCCTACGAGCAGTACTTC.

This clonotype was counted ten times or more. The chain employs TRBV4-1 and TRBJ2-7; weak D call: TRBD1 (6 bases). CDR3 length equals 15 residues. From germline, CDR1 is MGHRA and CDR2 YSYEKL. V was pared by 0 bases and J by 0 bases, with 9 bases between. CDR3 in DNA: TGCGCCAGCAGCCAAGATACACAGGGCTCCTACGAGCAGTACTTC. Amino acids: CASSQDTQGSYEQYF.

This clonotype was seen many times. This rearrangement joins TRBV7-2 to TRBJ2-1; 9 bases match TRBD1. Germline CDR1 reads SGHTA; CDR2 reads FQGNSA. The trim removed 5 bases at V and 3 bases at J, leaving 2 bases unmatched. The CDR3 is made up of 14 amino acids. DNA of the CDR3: TGTGCCAGCAGCCGACAGGGGGACTACAATGAGCAGTTCTTC. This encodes CASSRQGDYNEQFF.

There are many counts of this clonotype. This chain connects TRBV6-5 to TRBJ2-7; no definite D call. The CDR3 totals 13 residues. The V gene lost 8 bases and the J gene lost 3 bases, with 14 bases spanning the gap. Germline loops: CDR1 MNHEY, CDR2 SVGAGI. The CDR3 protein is CASGPHTIYEQYF. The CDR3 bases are TGTGCCAGCGGTCCCCATACTATCTACGAGCAGTACTTC.

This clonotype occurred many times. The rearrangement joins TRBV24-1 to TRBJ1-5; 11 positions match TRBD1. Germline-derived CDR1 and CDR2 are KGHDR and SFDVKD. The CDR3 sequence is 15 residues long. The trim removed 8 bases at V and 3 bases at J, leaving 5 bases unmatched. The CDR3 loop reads CATTGQGVFNQPQHF. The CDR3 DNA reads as TGTGCCACCACGGGACAGGGGGTATTCAATCAGCCCCAGCATTTT.

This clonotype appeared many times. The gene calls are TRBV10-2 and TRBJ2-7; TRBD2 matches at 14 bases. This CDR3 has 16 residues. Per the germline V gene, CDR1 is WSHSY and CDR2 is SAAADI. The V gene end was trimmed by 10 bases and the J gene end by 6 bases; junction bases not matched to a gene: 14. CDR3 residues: CAIQGLAGGLGSEQYF. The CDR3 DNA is TGCGCCATCCAAGGACTAGCGGGGGGTTTAGGATCCGAGCAGTACTTC.

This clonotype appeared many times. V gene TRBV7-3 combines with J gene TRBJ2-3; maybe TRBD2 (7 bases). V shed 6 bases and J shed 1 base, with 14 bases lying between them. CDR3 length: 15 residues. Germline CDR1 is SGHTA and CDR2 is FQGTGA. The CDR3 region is CASRQVGGRTDTQYF. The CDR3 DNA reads TGTGCCAGCAGGCAGGTCGGGGGGCGCACAGATACGCAGTATTTT.